A single sample gave rise to the 13 T cell receptor beta chains below, sequenced in a study of OX40 agonist ivuxolimab in advanced cancers. The assay was immunoSEQ multiplex PCR, and TCRdb's table has in-frame clones only and misses some. The data contain some 51,000 clones, approximately 90% of them singletons. The sequencing here drew on CD4+ or CD8+ T cells sorted from blood, taken in a trial of the OX40 agonist ivuxolimab. The receptors stem from an adult with an advanced solid tumor such as melanoma, head and neck, liver or kidney cancer.

The V gene is TRBV30, the J gene TRBJ2-5; 9 bases align to TRBD1. V dropped 5 bases and J dropped 5; count of bases not matched to a gene: 12. Germline assignment: CDR1 GTSNPN and CDR2 SVGIG (reference sequence). CDR3 length: 15 amino acids. In DNA form, the CDR3 reads TGTGCCTGGCAGAGGGGGGGACAGGGCAGCGAGACCCAGTACTTC. It translates to CAWQRGGQGSETQYF.

This CDR3 is CASSLARGGGEQFF. Written as DNA, the CDR3 is TGTGCCAGCAGCTTAGCCAGGGGAGGCGGGGAGCAGTTCTTC. The chain couples TRBV11-2 to TRBJ2-1; tentatively, D is TRBD1 or TRBD2 (6 bases each). Trimming took off 1 base at V and 10 bases at J, with 14 bases between the two ends. This CDR3 has 14 amino acids. Germline CDR1 and CDR2: SGHAT and FQNNGV.

This chain joins TRBV27 and TRBJ2-3; 14 bases align to TRBD2. Germline assignment: CDR1 MNHEY and CDR2 SMNVEV (reference sequence). With 4 bases clipped from V and 4 bases from J, the junction kept 4 bases outside the gene matches. This CDR3 contains 16 residues. The CDR3 sequence: CASSSRLAGGPDTQYF. CDR3 nucleotide sequence: TGTGCCAGCAGTTCCCGACTAGCGGGGGGGCCAGATACGCAGTATTTT.

The chain joins TRBV9 to TRBJ2-1, with D possibly being TRBD2 (5 bases). Germline V gives CDR1 SGDLS, CDR2 YYNGEE. The CDR3 sequence is 14 residues long. V was shortened by 0 bases and J by 5 bases, with 9 bases between the two germline ends. The CDR3 sequence is CASSVGDGNNEQFF. For the CDR3, the DNA is TGTGCCAGCAGCGTAGGCGACGGGAACAATGAGCAGTTCTTC. Using reference TRBV9 and TRBJ2-1 for the parts outside the CDR3, the full variable domain is DSGVTQTPKHLITATGQRVTLRCSPRSGDLSVYWYQQSLDQGLQFLIQYYNGEERAKGNILERFSAQQFPDLHSELNLSSLELGDSALYFCASSVGDGNNEQFFGPGTRLTVL.

The V call is TRBV4-1, the J call TRBJ1-1, with D uncertain. Germline assignment: CDR1 MGHRA and CDR2 YSYEKL. The V gene lost 4 bases and the J gene lost 0 bases, with 12 bases spanning the gap. The CDR3 runs to 15 residues. CDR3 sequence: CASSPVRFVNTEAFF. Written as DNA, the CDR3 is TGCGCCAGCAGCCCAGTTCGATTCGTGAACACTGAAGCTTTCTTT.

The chain carries TRBV6-1 and TRBJ2-7; tentatively, D is TRBD2 (6 bases). Germline loops: CDR1 MNHNS, CDR2 SASEGT. The CDR3 loop spans 16 amino acids. V was trimmed by 1 base and J by 1 base, leaving 14 bases between them. DNA for the CDR3: TGTGCCAGCAGTGAAGAGGATGCGGGGTGGTCCTACGAGCAGTACTTC. Its protein is CASSEEDAGWSYEQYF.

This clone appeared a few times. This sequence joins TRBV5-1 and TRBJ2-7, with TRBD2 as a possible D gene (5 bases). The CDR3 runs 14 residues. V was trimmed by 2 bases and J by 1 base, leaving 10 bases between them. Germline CDR1 is SGHRS and CDR2 is YFSETQ. The CDR3 sequence: CASSFEGISYEQYF. CDR3 DNA sequence: TGCGCCAGCAGCTTTGAGGGCATTTCCTACGAGCAGTACTTC.

The rearrangement uses TRBV7-8 and TRBJ2-7; no firm D call. The V gene lost 2 bases and the J gene lost 5 bases, with 13 bases spanning the gap. The germline CDR1 and CDR2 sequences are SGHVS and FQNEAQ. The CDR3 consists of 14 residues. In DNA form, the CDR3 reads TGTGCCAGCAGCTTATTCTCGGCGACGGACGAGCAGTACTTC. Translation gives CASSLFSATDEQYF.

The chain employs TRBV29-1 and TRBJ2-3; 7 bases map to TRBD2. Germline assignment: CDR1 SQVTM and CDR2 ANQGSEA. The CDR3 runs 16 residues. Trimming at V came to 8 bases and at J to 2 bases, leaving 16 bases not matched to a gene. CDR3 protein: CSSAGVIETITDTQYF. CDR3 DNA: TGCAGCTCTGCGGGGGTAATCGAGACGATCACAGATACGCAGTATTTT.

The table lists this clone with a count of one. The rearrangement links TRBV7-9 to TRBJ2-3, with 12 bases matching TRBD2. Looked up from germline, CDR1 is SEHNR and CDR2 is FQNEAQ (reference sequence). V lost 4 bases and J lost 3; bases outside the gene matches: 5. The CDR3 covers 16 residues. The CDR3 reads CASSWTSGETTDTQYF. The CDR3 DNA is TGTGCCAGCAGCTGGACTAGCGGGGAGACAACAGATACGCAGTATTTT.

V is TRBV7-9 and J is TRBJ2-1; 7 positions match TRBD2. The CDR3 is 17 residues long. CDR1 is SEHNR and CDR2 is FQNEAQ in the germline V gene (reference sequence). J was trimmed by 2 bases and V by 5 bases; bases with no gene match: 12. CDR3 in amino acids: CASSLGEGGGPYNEQFF. The CDR3, as DNA: TGTGCCAGCAGCCTCGGCGAGGGCGGGGGACCCTACAATGAGCAGTTCTTC.

The genes are TRBV11-2 and TRBJ2-7, with 9 bases matching TRBD1. From germline, CDR1 is SGHAT and CDR2 FQNNGV. Unmatched junction bases numbered 7, after V lost 7 bases and J lost 6 bases. This CDR3 has 13 residues. CDR3 nucleotides: TGTGCCAGCACCGGGACAGGGCTCGCCGAGCAGTACTTC. Residues: CASTGTGLAEQYF.

This clone is a singleton in its sample. This chain links TRBV9 with TRBJ2-2; the match to TRBD1 covers 9 bases. The CDR3 covers 15 residues. Germline loops: CDR1 SGDLS, CDR2 YYNGEE. V gave up 4 bases and J gave up 4 bases; unmatched junction bases: 5. This CDR3 reads CASSHRQGVTGELFF. CDR3 DNA: TGTGCCAGCAGCCACAGACAGGGGGTCACCGGGGAGCTGTTTTTT. The variable domain in full, completed from reference TRBV9 and TRBJ2-2, reads DSGVTQTPKHLITATGQRVTLRCSPRSGDLSVYWYQQSLDQGLQFLIQYYNGEERAKGNILERFSAQQFPDLHSELNLSSLELGDSALYFCASSHRQGVTGELFFGEGSRLTVL.